A selection of T cell receptor beta chains follows, all from one sample in a study of CD8 T cells in ankylosing spondylitis. Each CDR3 protein is one row after TCRdb ran MiXCR on the 5' RACE reads. The table lists under 55,000 distinct CDR3 sequences, 7.4% of them singletons. The sequenced material came from blood, either unsorted or a sorted T cell fraction (not recorded which). The source of these receptors is a female donor with ankylosing spondylitis or in good health (not recorded which). The CDR3 runs from the conserved cysteine through the conserved F or W. A D gene is named only where the DNA matches it firmly. A clone size is listed for some rows: how often the clone was seen (once, few, many), or a class if it is expanded.

>TRBJ1-5|many|TRBV5-1|.
TGCGCCAGCAGCCTACTGGGGGATCAGCCCCAGCATTTT
CASSLLGDQPQHF
>TRBJ1-1|many|TRBV19|.
TGTGCCAGTAGCGACCTATCAGGAAACACTGAAGCTTTCTTT
CASSDLSGNTEAFF
>TRBJ1-1|.|TRBV5-1|.
TGCGCCAGCAGCTTGGTGGTGGCAGATGGCGGAGAAGCTTTCTTT
CASSLVVADGGEAFF
>TRBJ2-1|many|TRBV28|TRBD2
TGTGCCAGCAGGCTAGCGGGCTCCTACAATGAGCAGTTCTTC
CASRLAGSYNEQFF
>TRBJ1-2|many|TRBV28|.
TGTGCCAGCAGTTCCGGGTTCGGCTACACCTTC
CASSSGFGYTF
>TRBJ1-6|many|TRBV5-1|.
TGCGCCAGCAGTCTACAATCAGAGTATTCACCCCTCCACTTT
CASSLQSEYSPLHF
>TRBJ1-6|many|TRBV27|.
TGTGCCAGCAGTCCTCACCCCACAGGCAGCTCCTATAATTCACCCCTCCACTTT
CASSPHPTGSSYNSPLHF
>TRBJ2-2|.|TRBV5-4|TRBD1
TGTGCCAGCAGCCGAAAGGGACAGGGAACGAACACCGGGGAGCCGTTTTTT
CASSRKGQGTNTGEPFF
>TRBJ2-7|.|TRBV7-9|.
TGTGCCAGCACCCTAACTGCCCTGGGGGTTGCTGGGGGCGAGCAGTACTTC
CASTLTALGVAGGEQYF
>TRBJ1-6|many|TRBV6-1|TRBD1
TGTGCCAGCAGAAAAAGAACAGGGGGCTCATATAATTCACCCCTCCACTTT
CASRKRTGGSYNSPLHF
>TRBJ2-6|many|TRBV6-4|.
TGTGCCAGCAGTCCCTTGTCTGGGGCCAACGTCCTGACTTTC
CASSPLSGANVLTF
>TRBJ2-1|many|TRBV29-1|TRBD2
TGCAGCGTTGCGGGGGGGGGCGGGGGGTACAATGAGCAGTTCTTC
CSVAGGGGGYNEQFF
>TRBJ2-2|.|TRBV20-1|TRBD2
TGCTGTGCTGAGGGGTTGGTAGCGGGGGGGCCGACCGGGGAGCTGTTTTTT
CCAEGLVAGGPTGELFF
>TRBJ1-2|many|TRBV19|.
TGTGCCAGTAGTATTGGCGGATCCTATGGCTACACCTTC
CASSIGGSYGYTF
>TRBJ1-1|many|TRBV12-3/TRBV12-4|.
TGTGCCAGCAGCCAACAGGGTTGGAGCACTGAAGCTTTCTTT
CASSQQGWSTEAFF
>TRBJ1-3|few|TRBV7-2|.
TGTGCCAGCAGCTTAAATCCGGGACACTCTGGAAACACCATATATTTT
CASSLNPGHSGNTIYF
>TRBJ1-4|.|TRBV7-9|.
TGTGCCAGCAGCTTAGGACAGAGAGGACTTAATGAAAAACTGTTTTTT
CASSLGQRGLNEKLFF
>TRBJ2-3|many|TRBV5-5|.
TGTGCCAGCAGATTGTGGAGTACTAGCACAGATACGCAGTATTTT
CASRLWSTSTDTQYF
>TRBJ2-1|many|TRBV5-1|.
TGCGCCAGCAGCTTTATGGGGGAAGCCTCCTACAATGAGCAGTTCTTC
CASSFMGEASYNEQFF
>TRBJ1-2|many|TRBV5-1|TRBD1
TGCGCCAGCAGCCCCAGGGGGCAGACTAACTATGGCTACACCTTC
CASSPRGQTNYGYTF
>TRBJ1-1|few|TRBV12-3/TRBV12-4|.
TGTGCCAGCTACCGGCGGAACTCGAACACTGAAGCTTTCTTT
CASYRRNSNTEAFF
>TRBJ1-5|many|TRBV3-1|.
TGTGCCAGCAGCCTTGTCCGGGATCAGCCCCAGCATTTT
CASSLVRDQPQHF
>TRBJ2-2|many|TRBV11-2|TRBD1
TGTGCCAGCAGAAGGACAGGGGCCGGGGAGCTGTTTTTT
CASRRTGAGELFF
>TRBJ2-3|many|TRBV14|.
TGTGCCAGCAGCCAATGGGGATTGAAAACAGATACGCAGTATTTT
CASSQWGLKTDTQYF
>TRBJ1-6|.|TRBV7-9|.
TGTGCCAGCAGCTCTCTTGATAATTCACCCCTCCACTTT
CASSSLDNSPLHF
>TRBJ2-7|many|TRBV29-1|.
TGCAGCGTTGATCTCGGGACATATCCCTACGAGCAGTACTTC
CSVDLGTYPYEQYF
>TRBJ2-1|many|TRBV5-1|.
TGCGCCAGCAGCTCGACTACCAGGGGTTACAATGAGCAGTTCTTC
CASSSTTRGYNEQFF
>TRBJ2-1|many|TRBV20-1|TRBD2
TGCAGTGCTAGAGTTGGGCGGGGGGGCTTGACGGAGCAGTTCTTC
CSARVGRGGLTEQFF
>TRBJ2-1|few|TRBV7-2|TRBD1
TGTGCCAGCAGCTCATGGACAGGACTTAATGAGCAGTTCTTC
CASSSWTGLNEQFF
>TRBJ2-2|many|TRBV13|.
TGTGCCAGCAGCCATGGCAGGCAGACCACCGGGGAGCTGTTTTTT
CASSHGRQTTGELFF
>TRBJ2-6|.|TRBV7-9|.
TGTGCCAGCAGCTCGACCGACTACTCTGGGGCCAACGTCCTGACTTTC
CASSSTDYSGANVLTF
>TRBJ2-4|many|TRBV5-1|.
TGCGCCAGCAGCTGGGACAACCAAAACATTCAGTACTTC
CASSWDNQNIQYF
>TRBJ1-1|few|TRBV7-2|.
TGTGCCAGCAGCTTAGTGGGGGTTAACACTGAAGCTTTCTTT
CASSLVGVNTEAFF
>TRBJ2-1|many|TRBV5-1|.
TGCGCCAGCAGCTTGGCCCGGGCCCCAAGCTCCTACAATGAGCAGTTCTTC
CASSLARAPSSYNEQFF
>TRBJ2-3|many|TRBV4-1|.
TGCGCCAGCAGCCCCCCCCATACAGATACGCAGTATTTT
CASSPPHTDTQYF
>TRBJ2-5|many|TRBV6-4|.
TGTGCCAGCAGTGACTCGTTCGGGGAGACCCAGTACTTC
CASSDSFGETQYF
>TRBJ2-1|many|TRBV12-3/TRBV12-4|TRBD1
TGTGCCAGCACGCCAAAGACAGGGTTCCTTCCCCATACCCTCTACAATGAGCAGTTCTTC
CASTPKTGFLPHTLYNEQFF
>TRBJ2-3|few|TRBV6-1|.
TGTGCCAGCGGTTGGGATTATCAGACAGATACGCAGTATTTT
CASGWDYQTDTQYF
>TRBJ1-2|many|TRBV2|.
TGTGCCAGCAGTGTGGGGACTCTCTATGGCTACACCTTC
CASSVGTLYGYTF
>TRBJ2-3|few|TRBV5-1|.
TGCGCCAGCCGACCTGGGACCGCCATAAGCACAGATACGCAGTATTTT
CASRPGTAISTDTQYF
>TRBJ2-2|many|TRBV5-1|TRBD1
TGCGCCAGCAGCTTGGTTGCCAGGGGGCAGGGGACCGGGGAGCTGTTTTTT
CASSLVARGQGTGELFF
>TRBJ2-1|many|TRBV5-1|.
TGCGCCAGCAGCTTGGGGGGGAGCGGAGAGAATGAGCAGTTCTTC
CASSLGGSGENEQFF